The 25 T cell receptor beta chains below were found in one sample sequenced in a study of blood T cell repertoires in COVID-19. Sequenced by immunoSEQ multiplex PCR; TCRdb stores in-frame clones only, minus some. The table includes approximately 240,000 clones, 65% to 90% detected once. Sequencing input: peripheral blood. These receptors came from an elderly woman with active or convalescent COVID-19.

This rearrangement joins TRBV9 to TRBJ2-7, with 10 bases fitting TRBD2. Germline CDR1 SGDLS, CDR2 YYNGEE. The CDR3 covers 16 residues. V lost 6 bases, J lost 1 base, and 10 bases stayed unmatched. The CDR3 DNA reads TGTGCCAGCACCCCTTTGTCTAGCGGGAGTTCCTACGAGCAGTACTTC. The encoded protein is CASTPLSSGSSYEQYF.

This clone was picked up a small number of times. The chain carries TRBV4-1 and TRBJ2-7; a possible D gene is TRBD1 (6 bases). V lost 1 base and J lost 4, with 14 bases in between. CDR3 length: 15 amino acids. The V gene's germline CDR1 is MGHRA and CDR2 YSYEKL. CDR3 coding DNA: TGCGCCAGCAGCCAAGGTGTCTCAGGGGTTTACGAGCAGTACTTC. Translated: CASSQGVSGVYEQYF.

This chain uses TRBV27 with TRBJ2-5; TRBD2 agrees at 9 bases. Trimming took 9 bases from V and 1 from J; bases not matched to a gene: 12. Germline CDR1 is MNHEY and CDR2 is SMNVEV (reference sequence). The CDR3 is 16 residues long. CDR3 protein: CASGIRRTSAQETQYF. In nucleotides, the CDR3 is TGTGCCAGTGGGATACGGAGGACTAGCGCCCAAGAGACCCAGTACTTC.

In DNA form, the CDR3 reads TGCGCCAGCAATCGGAACAGCCAAGAGACCCAGTACTTC. Residues: CASNRNSQETQYF. This sequence joins TRBV5-1 and TRBJ2-5; D gene ambiguous. The CDR3 runs 13 residues. Trimming cost V 6 bases and J 1 base, with 10 bases left between them. In germline, CDR1 is SGHRS, CDR2 YFSETQ.

The genes are TRBV9 and TRBJ2-2; 9 bases align to TRBD2. Germline CDR1 and CDR2: SGDLS and YYNGEE. This CDR3 contains 15 residues. The V gene end was trimmed by 3 bases and the J gene end by 2 bases; junction bases not matched to a gene: 2. CDR3 sequence (DNA): TGTGCCAGCAGCGCTAGCGGGACAAACACCGGGGAGCTGTTTTTT. Its translation: CASSASGTNTGELFF.

The V call is TRBV29-1, the J call TRBJ1-5; 9 bases map to TRBD1. Germline lookup yields CDR1 SQVTM and CDR2 ANQGSEA. Trimming cost V 5 bases and J 2 bases; bases outside gene matches: 4. The CDR3 length is 14 residues. CDR3 protein: CSVKQGAGNQPQHF. CDR3 nucleotide sequence: TGCAGCGTTAAACAGGGGGCTGGCAATCAGCCCCAGCATTTT. The entire variable domain, with the rest obtained from reference TRBV29-1 and TRBJ1-5, is as follows: SAVISQKPSRDICQRGTSLTIQCQVDSQVTMMFWYRQQPGQSLTLIATANQGSEATYESGFVIDKFPISRPNLTFSTLTVSNMSPEDSSIYLCSVKQGAGNQPQHFGDGTRLSIL.

The rearrangement uses TRBV12-5 and TRBJ1-4; 7 bases map to TRBD1. J gave up 0 bases and V 4 bases, and 8 bases lay outside the gene matches. Germline V gene sequence: CDR1 LGHNT, CDR2 FRNRAP. This CDR3 has 17 amino acids. CDR3 residues: CASGSGGKCSTNEKLFF. As DNA, the CDR3 is TGTGCTAGTGGTTCAGGGGGAAAGTGTTCAACTAATGAAAAACTGTTTTTT. The complete variable domain, with remaining parts taken from reference TRBV12-5 and TRBJ1-4, reads DARVTQTPRHKVTEMGQEVTMRCQPILGHNTVFWYRQTMMQGLELLAYFRNRAPLDDSGMPKDRFSAEMPDATLATLKIQPSEPRDSAVYFCASGSGGKCSTNEKLFFGSGTQLSVL.

The J gene is TRBJ2-2, the V gene TRBV10-3; 10 bases line up with TRBD1. The length of the CDR3 is 20 residues. V lost 3 bases and J lost 7; bases outside the gene matches: 20. Germline assignment: CDR1 ENHRY and CDR2 SYGVKD. The CDR3, as DNA: TGTGCCATCAGTGACCCGAAGGGCTTAGTGGGACAGGGGCGTAGCGGGGAGCTGTTTTTT. The encoded protein is CAISDPKGLVGQGRSGELFF.

The chain joins TRBV3-1 (or the pseudogene TRBV3-2) to TRBJ1-2, with TRBD1 identical over 7 bases. V lost 2 bases to trimming and J lost 6 bases; unmatched junction nucleotides: 3. Per the germline V gene, CDR1 is LGHDT and CDR2 is YNNKEL (reference sequence). The CDR3 is 13 amino acids. Here the CDR3 DNA reads TGTGCCAGCAGCCAACACAGGGGCGATGGCTACACCTTC. This translates into CASSQHRGDGYTF.

The V call is TRBV7-9, the J call TRBJ1-2; D unclear. CDR1 is SEHNR, CDR2 FQNEAQ, per germline (reference sequence). V was clipped by 2 bases and J by 3 bases, with 10 bases between them. This CDR3 region has 14 residues. As DNA, the CDR3 is TGTGCCAGCAGCTTAAGGCACAGAGACTATGGCTACACCTTC. This translates into CASSLRHRDYGYTF. The variable domain in full, completed from reference TRBV7-9 and TRBJ1-2, reads DTGVSQNPRHKITKRGQNVTFRCDPISEHNRLYWYRQTLGQGPEFLTYFQNEAQLEKSRLLSDRFSAERPKGSFSTLEIQRTEQGDSAMYLCASSLRHRDYGYTFGSGTRLTVV.

The sample holds a few counts of this clone. The rearrangement links TRBV20-1 to TRBJ1-3; D call uncertain. The CDR3 sequence is 11 residues long. Trimming stripped 3 bases from V and 9 bases from J, with 9 bases between. Germline V gene lookup returns CDR1 DFQATT and CDR2 SNEGSKA (reference sequence). The CDR3 DNA sequence: TGCAGTGCTAGCTTCGGTTCCACCATATATTTT. It is translated as CSASFGSTIYF.

This clone was detected a few times. The chain uses TRBV30 and TRBJ1-5, with TRBD1 matching over 8 bases. The germline gives CDR1 GTSNPN, CDR2 SVGIG (reference sequence). J gave up 6 bases and V 8 bases, and 9 bases lay outside the gene matches. The CDR3 extends over 13 amino acids. CDR3 sequence (DNA): TGTGCCGCGGACAGGGTCTTGGGTCAGCCCCAGCATTTT. It encodes CAADRVLGQPQHF.

The rearrangement uses TRBV10-1 and TRBJ2-3, with TRBD1 matching 11 bases. V lost 3 bases and J lost 5; bases outside the gene matches: 7. Germline lookup yields CDR1 WNHNN and CDR2 SYGVQD (reference sequence). This CDR3 comprises 16 residues. CDR3 sequence reads: CASSDSGQGAGDTQYF. For the CDR3, the DNA is TGCGCCAGCAGTGACTCCGGACAGGGGGCTGGAGATACGCAGTATTTT.

By its share, this clone is medium-sized. V is TRBV3-1 (or the pseudogene TRBV3-2) and J is TRBJ1-1, with 10 positions matching TRBD1. Trimming cost V 4 bases and J 4 bases; bases outside gene matches: 0. The CDR3 spans 13 residues. The germline CDR1 and CDR2 sequences are LGHDT and YNNKEL (reference sequence). CDR3 nucleotides: TGTGCCAGCAGCCGGACAGGGGGCACTGAAGCTTTCTTT. Encoded protein: CASSRTGGTEAFF.

The genes are TRBV7-9 and TRBJ1-4; a weak D match, TRBD1 (6 bases). V was clipped by 6 bases and J by 5 bases, with 10 bases between them. Germline assignment: CDR1 SEHNR and CDR2 FQNEAQ (reference sequence). The CDR3 loop spans 13 amino acids. The CDR3: CASRGQGNEKLFF. The CDR3 DNA is TGTGCCAGCAGAGGGCAGGGGAATGAAAAACTGTTTTTT. Drawing the rest from reference TRBV7-9 and TRBJ1-4, the complete variable domain is DTGVSQNPRHKITKRGQNVTFRCDPISEHNRLYWYRQTLGQGPEFLTYFQNEAQLEKSRLLSDRFSAERPKGSFSTLEIQRTEQGDSAMYLCASRGQGNEKLFFGSGTQLSVL.

The chain couples TRBV10-3 to TRBJ1-4, with D uncertain. Deletions cut 0 bases from V and 10 bases from J, with 6 bases between. Germline V CDR1 and CDR2: ENHRY, SYGVKD. CDR3 size: 12 residues. CDR3 amino acids: CAISESGGKLFF. The CDR3 DNA reads as TGTGCCATCAGTGAGTCCGGAGGAAAACTGTTTTTT.

This clone was detected once. The rearrangement uses TRBV3-1 (or the pseudogene TRBV3-2) and TRBJ2-7, with 8 bases matching TRBD1. After removal of 3 bases from V and 5 bases from J, the junction contained 6 bases not matched to a gene. Germline CDR1 LGHDT, CDR2 YNNKEL (reference sequence). CDR3 length equals 14 residues. CDR3 nucleotide sequence: TGTGCCAGCAGCCAGGGACAGGAGGGCCACGAGCAGTACTTC. Translated: CASSQGQEGHEQYF.

The chain recombines TRBV30 with TRBJ1-5, with 7 positions matching TRBD1. The CDR3 is 14 amino acids. Trimming took 1 base from V and 6 from J; bases not matched to a gene: 6. Per germline, CDR1 GTSNPN and CDR2 SVGIG (reference sequence). The CDR3 here is CAWSEGAQGQPQHF. CDR3 in DNA: TGTGCCTGGAGTGAGGGGGCGCAGGGTCAGCCCCAGCATTTT.

This clone appeared once. The chain uses TRBV28 and TRBJ2-3; TRBD1 aligns across 7 bases. The germline V gene encodes CDR1 MDHEN and CDR2 SYDVKM. Losses at the gene ends were 4 bases for V and 2 bases for J; bases not matched to a gene: 6. CDR3 size: 15 residues. The CDR3 DNA reads TGTGCCAGCAGTTCACTACAGGGGAACACAGATACGCAGTATTTT. Translating gives CASSSLQGNTDTQYF.

CDR3 in DNA: TGTGCCAGTAGTATAGCGGGGTTAGACGAGCAGTACTTC. Its protein product is CASSIAGLDEQYF. The chain combines TRBV19 with TRBJ2-7, with D possibly being TRBD2 (5 bases). Trimming took 1 base from V and 5 from J, leaving 9 bases between them. This CDR3 has 13 residues. Germline V gives CDR1 LNHDA, CDR2 SQIVND (reference sequence).

The rearrangement links TRBV18 to TRBJ2-1, with 7 bases matching TRBD2. The germline V gene encodes CDR1 KGHSH and CDR2 LQKENI. The CDR3 has 13 residues. Losses at the gene ends were 8 bases for V and 4 bases for J; bases not matched to a gene: 5. CDR3 in amino acids: CASLTGGYNEQFF. The CDR3 region has the DNA TGTGCCAGCCTAACGGGGGGATACAATGAGCAGTTCTTC.

This clone was observed once. The chain combines TRBV10-3 with TRBJ2-3; 10 bases map to TRBD2. The germline gives CDR1 ENHRY, CDR2 SYGVKD. CDR3 length: 16 amino acids. V dropped 3 bases and J dropped 5; count of bases not matched to a gene: 8. In nucleotides, the CDR3 is TGTGCCATCAGTGACGGACTAGCGGTTTATATAGATACGCAGTATTTT. It translates to CAISDGLAVYIDTQYF.

This clone was counted once. This sequence joins TRBV9 and TRBJ1-2, with 10 bases fitting TRBD1. The length of the CDR3 is 15 residues. J lost 4 bases, V lost 3 bases, and 6 bases had no gene match. Germline V gene sequence: CDR1 SGDLS, CDR2 YYNGEE. The CDR3 is CASSGTGGSFYGYTF. The CDR3 bases are TGTGCCAGCAGCGGGACAGGGGGTTCCTTCTATGGCTACACCTTC.

The chain has TRBV5-1 and TRBJ1-2, with TRBD1 matching 7 bases. The CDR3 runs to 15 residues. Trimming removed 3 bases from V and 5 bases from J; junction bases left unmatched: 10. Germline CDR1 and CDR2: SGHRS and YFSETQ. The CDR3 sequence: CASSSATGRMYGYTF. The CDR3 DNA reads TGCGCCAGCAGCTCCGCGACAGGGCGAATGTATGGCTACACCTTC.

V is TRBV6-1 and J is TRBJ2-3; weak D call: TRBD2 (5 bases). CDR1 MNHNS and CDR2 SASEGT come from the germline V gene. The V gene lost 3 bases and the J gene lost 10 bases, with 17 bases spanning the gap. The length of the CDR3 is 14 residues. As DNA, the CDR3 is TGTGCCAGCAGTGATATTTTAAGGGAGAATGCGCAGTATTTT. It encodes CASSDILRENAQYF.